This TCR delta chain was identified in a study of Vδ1+ human thymocytes. RNA was extracted from the cells and then reverse transcribed. Multiplex PCR used pooled V-gene forward primers and a constant-region reverse primer to amplify CDR3s. TCRdb redid clone calling on the multiplex PCR reads using CATT. The sample yields around 76,000 delta-chain clones, roughly a third seen once. Comment on this clone: Antigen unknown.

Findings of the study overall: Thymic delta-chain repertoires held roughly 18% Vdelta2 sequences and few Vdelta3, despite high sort purity. Thymic TRG and TRD repertoires appeared highly polyclonal, with Gaussian CDR3 length distributions.

After alphabeta T cell depletion, CD3+ Vdelta1+ Vdelta2- thymocytes were sorted. The V gene lost 2 bases and the J gene lost 1 base, with 14 bases spanning the gap. The CDR3 covers 16 residues. Germline V gene sequence: CDR1 TSWWSYY, CDR2 QGS. The receptor was derived from a boy less than two years old who had congenital heart surgery. This rearrangement joins TRDV1 to TRDJ1, with unresolved D. The specimen was Vdelta1+ gamma-delta thymocytes from the thymus. Specified subset: FACS-sorted CD3+ TCRalphabeta- TCRVdelta1+ TCRVdelta2- thymocytes. Here the CDR3 reads CALGEIPPLSTDKLIF. The CDR3 DNA follows: TGTGCTCTTGGGGAAATACCCCCCCTGTCCACCGATAAACTCATCTTT.